This TCR beta chain derives from a study of T-cell reconstitution after alpha-beta-depleted transplantation in children. Worth noting for this clonotype: The antigen is not known.

CDR1 SGDLS and CDR2 YYNGEE come from the germline V gene. This CDR3 is built from 14 residues. V lost 3 bases, J lost 6 bases, and 8 bases stayed unmatched. Broader study findings: T-cell counts and diversity at one year following transplant were attributed mainly to newly produced T cells. Surviving recipient cells, namely T cells and thymic progenitors, were the source of high day-60 TCRbeta diversity in some patients. Alpha-beta T cells about two months after transplant reportedly derived from several hundred expanded graft clones.

Unique molecular identifiers featured in how the TCRbeta library was prepared. TCRdb ran MiXCR on the PCR reads and lists one entry per CDR3 protein. Among approximately 79,000 distinct CDR3 sequences listed, 15% to 20% were seen once. This clonotype originated in a male patient aged 2-10 years who had a stem cell transplant for acute lymphoblastic leukemia, so the T cells may come from the graft donor. The chain couples TRBV9 to TRBJ1-2, with TRBD1 matching over 7 bases. The input for sequencing was PBMCs, mostly from graft donor cells, taken 360 days after TCRalphabeta/CD19-depleted stem cell transplant. As DNA, the CDR3 is TGTGCCAGCAGCGCCCTGACAGGGTCTGATGGCTACACCTTC. The encoded protein is CASSALTGSDGYTF.